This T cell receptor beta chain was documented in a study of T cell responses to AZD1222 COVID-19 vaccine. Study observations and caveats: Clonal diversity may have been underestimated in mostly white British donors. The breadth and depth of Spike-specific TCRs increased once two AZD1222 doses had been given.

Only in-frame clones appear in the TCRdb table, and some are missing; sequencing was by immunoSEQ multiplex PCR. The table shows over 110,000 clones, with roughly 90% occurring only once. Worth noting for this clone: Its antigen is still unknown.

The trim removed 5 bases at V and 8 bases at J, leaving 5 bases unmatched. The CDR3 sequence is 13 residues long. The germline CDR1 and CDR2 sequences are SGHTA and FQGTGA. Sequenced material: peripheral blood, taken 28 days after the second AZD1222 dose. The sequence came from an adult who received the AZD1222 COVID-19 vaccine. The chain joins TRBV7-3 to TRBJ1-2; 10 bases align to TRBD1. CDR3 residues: CASSLGQGEGYTF. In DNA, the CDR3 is TGTGCCAGCAGCCTTGGACAGGGGGAGGGCTACACCTTC.